This T cell receptor (beta chain) was found in a study of blood T cell repertoires in COVID-19 (dated by TCRdb to between 2020 and 2021). For the wider study: The collaborator samples originated in the United States, Italy and Spain and spanned the acute and convalescent phases of COVID-19. The material from the prospective study consisted of cDNA or gDNA derived from T cells, B-cell-depleted T cells, or PBMCs. Subjects who had been exposed to COVID-19, were actively infected with it, or had recovered from it provided the deeply sampled blood TCRbeta repertoires that made up the dataset. The repertoires were released in a freely available public database intended as a resource for research on the immune response to SARS-CoV-2. The samples were drawn from the first 160 participants of the ongoing ImmuneRACE study and from 1,254 subjects provided by 6 global collaborators. Sample metadata almost always included a de-identified subject ID, COVID-19 status, age in years and sex. Where available, HLA class I and class II types were taken from metadata supplied by the sample provider and were not determined by assay-based typing.

Measured from the cysteine to the phenylalanine, the CDR3 is 15 residues long. This entry keeps only the CDR3 DNA: 45 bases, framed from base 1. V and J are truncated by 1 base and 5 bases respectively, leaving an intervening sequence of 10 bases. According to the germline V gene, CDR1 reads SGHRS and CDR2 reads YFSETQ. What the work shows at the level of the full study, not this receptor alone: How much clinical and demographic metadata was included differed by source and by participant, and the metadata was provided uncurated.

Regarding this clone: Its cognate antigen has yet to be identified. No per-base quality is available; no much larger clone lies one base away.

In the prospective study, participants were roughly 18 to 90 years old, resided in about two dozen geographic areas of the United States, and were enrolled through a virtual design. In the prospective study, cohorts were assigned on the basis of participant-reported clinical history obtained from a screening survey and a study questionnaire. Recovered participants in ImmuneRACE Cohort 3 were defined by two consecutive negative NP/OP PCR tests, clearance by a healthcare professional, or resolution of symptoms. Each participant in the prospective study had whole blood, serum and a nasopharyngeal or oropharyngeal swab collected by mobile phlebotomists. Participants in the prospective study had the option to provide additional blood draws and questionnaires over a 2-month period. Blood samples from the prospective study were shipped frozen or at room temperature prior to DNA extraction. The immunoSEQ Assay, a bias-controlled multiplex PCR, was used to amplify TCRbeta CDR3 regions from genomic DNA. As for how the authors treated the data: Nucleated cell counts per sample were estimated from amplification of reference gene primers within the assay. Sequence reads were collapsed and filtered to measure the absolute abundance of every unique TCRbeta CDR3 rearrangement. For each sample, productive Simpson clonality was calculated as the square root of Simpson's diversity index over productive rearrangements. The table was pulled from immuneACCESS by TCRdb, which kept in-frame rearrangements only. Such tables lose some clones; where checked, under half of the loss comes from unresolved V genes, and the rest has no known cause. That table gives V, J and clone size, and the DNA gave D and trimming. The sample profile shows over 200,000 clones; 80% to 90% of them were found once. The ten largest make up less than 2.5% of the sample.

This TCR came from a woman between 45 and 65 years old who had recovered from COVID-19. Sequencing was done on a sample of PBMCs or T cells enriched from blood (not recorded which). The rearrangement joined TRBV5-1 to TRBJ1-6; the D gene lacks a confident call. This receptor has the CDR3 CASSLRGMDNSPLHF. The sequence in DNA is TGCGCCAGCAGCTTGAGAGGGATGGATAATTCACCCCTCCACTTT. When the CDR3 is completed using the reference TRBV5-1 and TRBJ1-6 genes on either side, the full variable domain is KAGVTQTPRYLIKTRGQQVTLSCSPISGHRSVSWYQQTPGQGLQFLFEYFSETQRNKGNFPGRFSGRQFSNSRSEMNVSTLELGDSALYLCASSLRGMDNSPLHFGNGTRLTVT.